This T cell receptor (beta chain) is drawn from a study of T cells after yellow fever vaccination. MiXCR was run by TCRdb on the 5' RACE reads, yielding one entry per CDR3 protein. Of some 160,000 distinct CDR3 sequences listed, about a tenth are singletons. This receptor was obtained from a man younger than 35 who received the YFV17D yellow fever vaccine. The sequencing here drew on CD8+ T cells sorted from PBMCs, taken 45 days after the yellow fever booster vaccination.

The CDR3 loop is CATSRTTGYTGELFF. CDR3 DNA: TGTGCCACCAGCAGGACGACAGGGTACACCGGGGAGCTGTTTTTT. The chain links TRBV15 to TRBJ2-2; 7 bases are a match to TRBD1. V lost 3 bases and J lost 3; bases outside the gene matches: 4. Germline V gives CDR1 LNHNV, CDR2 YYDKDF (reference sequence). CDR3 length: 15 residues.